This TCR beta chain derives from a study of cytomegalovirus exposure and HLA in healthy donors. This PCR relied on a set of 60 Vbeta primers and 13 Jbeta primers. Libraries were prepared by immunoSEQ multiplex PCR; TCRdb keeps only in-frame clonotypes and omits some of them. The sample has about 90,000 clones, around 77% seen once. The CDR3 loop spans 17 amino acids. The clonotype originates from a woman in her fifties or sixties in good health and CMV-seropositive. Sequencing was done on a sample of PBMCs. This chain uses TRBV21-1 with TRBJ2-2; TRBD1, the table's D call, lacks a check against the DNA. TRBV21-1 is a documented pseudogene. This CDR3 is CASSGPRPGSNTGELFF. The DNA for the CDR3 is TGTGCCAGCAGCGGTCCGAGACCAGGATCTAACACCGGGGAGCTGTTTTTT.